One and the same sample provided the 18 T cell receptor beta chains below, sequenced in a study of human T cells and chemical hapten exposure. Via MiXCR, TCRdb re-called the 5' RACE reads, giving one row per CDR3 protein. This sample yields more than 140,000 distinct CDR3 sequences, of which about 4.3% are seen a single time; around 1.5% belongs to the top ten. It was unfractionated whole blood from which total RNA was extracted. These receptors were collected from a female donor in good health.

Ten or more counts support this clonotype. V gene TRBV6-4 combines with J gene TRBJ2-3; weak D call: TRBD2 (6 bases). Trimming cost V 0 bases and J 6 bases, with 19 bases left between them. The CDR3 consists of 17 residues. Per germline, CDR1 MRHNA and CDR2 SNTAGT. In DNA form, the CDR3 reads TGTGCCAGCAGTGACTCCGGACTACGGAAGTTGCCCGATACGCAGTATTTT. Translation: CASSDSGLRKLPDTQYF.

In this sample, this clonotype turned up many times. The chain uses TRBV7-2 and TRBJ2-3; no definite D call. V lost 0 bases to trimming and J lost 4 bases, with 8 bases between them. Germline CDR1 is SGHTA and CDR2 is FQGNSA. The CDR3 is made up of 14 amino acids. The CDR3 region is CASSLAGRADTQYF. The CDR3 coding sequence is TGTGCCAGCAGCTTAGCGGGAAGGGCAGATACGCAGTATTTT.

This clonotype was seen repeatedly, ten times or more. The V and J genes are TRBV2 and TRBJ2-3; TRBD1 aligns across 9 bases. The CDR3 has 17 amino acids. Germline assignment: CDR1 SNHLY and CDR2 FYNNEI. V was pared by 6 bases and J by 5 bases, with 15 bases of the junction left unmatched. CDR3 bases: TGTGCCAGCAGGGGAATTCCACCGGGACAGGGTATAGATACGCAGTATTTT. Its protein product is CASRGIPPGQGIDTQYF.

This clonotype was observed many times. This chain uses TRBV4-2 with TRBJ1-2; D is ambiguous. The CDR3 has 16 amino acids. V dropped 0 bases and J dropped 2 bases, with 13 bases sitting between them. Germline V gives CDR1 LGHNA, CDR2 YNFKEQ. The CDR3 DNA reads as TGTGCCAGCAGCCAAGAAAGATCGGCAGCCAACTATGGCTACACCTTC. Its translation is CASSQERSAANYGYTF.

This clonotype came up many times. The chain is built from TRBV5-4 and TRBJ2-2; TRBD2 is a possible D gene (5 bases). Germline CDR1 SGHNT, CDR2 YYREEE (reference sequence). The CDR3 has 16 residues. V was cut by 5 bases and J by 0 bases, with 14 bases left in between. This CDR3 reads CASSSRGAANTGELFF. The CDR3 DNA follows: TGTGCCAGCAGTTCCCGGGGAGCGGCGAACACCGGGGAGCTGTTTTTT.

The sample holds many counts of this clonotype. The CDR3 DNA reads as TGTGCCAGCAGCTCGGATACGGGGGAGCAGTTCTTC. This gives the protein CASSSDTGEQFF. The V and J genes are TRBV11-2 and TRBJ2-1; tentatively, D is TRBD2 (5 bases). Trimming took 4 bases from V and 10 from J, leaving 11 bases between them. The CDR3 contains 12 residues. Germline loops: CDR1 SGHAT, CDR2 FQNNGV.

This clonotype was detected many times. V and J are TRBV7-9 and TRBJ2-7; a weak D match, TRBD1 (5 bases). Germline lookup yields CDR1 SEHNR and CDR2 FQNEAQ (reference sequence). The CDR3 length is 16 residues. Trimming removed 5 bases at V and 4 bases at J, with 21 bases between. For the CDR3, the DNA is TGTGCCAGCAGCCCGGCGTCCCATGGACATCCTTACGAGCAGTACTTC. Translating it yields CASSPASHGHPYEQYF. The full variable domain, completed using reference TRBV7-9 and TRBJ2-7, is DTGVSQNPRHKITKRGQNVTFRCDPISEHNRLYWYRQTLGQGPEFLTYFQNEAQLEKSRLLSDRFSAERPKGSFSTLEIQRTEQGDSAMYLCASSPASHGHPYEQYFGPGTRLTVT.

The sample holds many counts of this clonotype. CDR3 in amino acids: CASMTGDGSQPQHF. CDR3 coding DNA: TGTGCCAGCATGACAGGGGACGGCAGTCAGCCCCAGCATTTT. This sequence joins TRBV12-3 or TRBV12-4 and TRBJ1-5; 8 bases are a match to TRBD1. The V and J ends lost 7 bases and 6 bases, in that order; junction bases with no gene match: 8. The CDR3 consists of 14 residues.

This clonotype was counted at least ten times. The chain has TRBV6-5 and TRBJ2-5; tentative D call: TRBD1 (6 bases). Trimming pared 6 bases from V and 5 bases from J, leaving 16 bases between. Germline V gene data show CDR1 as MNHEY and CDR2 as SVGAGI. This CDR3 has 14 residues. CDR3 residues: CASRWTARGETQYF. The CDR3, as DNA: TGTGCCAGCAGATGGACTGCCAGGGGCGAGACCCAGTACTTC.

CDR3 coding DNA: TGCAGTGCTAGCCGTCGACAGGGGGCGGGGGAGCAGTACTTC. It codes for CSASRRQGAGEQYF. The chain carries TRBV20-1 and TRBJ2-7; 10 positions agree with TRBD1. The CDR3 is 14 residues long. V shed 3 bases, J shed 7 bases, and the junction held 9 bases outside the gene matches. The germline CDR1 and CDR2 sequences are DFQATT and SNEGSKA (reference sequence).

This clonotype has a count of ten or more. This chain joins TRBV28 and TRBJ1-2; D ambiguous. Trimming left V 8 bases short and J 3 bases short, with 22 bases between. The germline CDR1 and CDR2 sequences are MDHEN and SYDVKM. This CDR3 region has 16 residues. CDR3 amino acids: CASYPFRLRTYYGYTF. The CDR3 DNA is TGTGCCAGCTACCCTTTCCGGTTACGGACCTACTATGGCTACACCTTC.

This clonotype was detected many times. The chain couples TRBV28 to TRBJ1-5; the D is unclear. The germline CDR1 and CDR2 sequences are MDHEN and SYDVKM. This CDR3 has 12 amino acids. V was clipped by 7 bases and J by 4 bases, with 8 bases between them. The CDR3 protein is CASTFSNQPQHF. The CDR3 DNA follows: TGTGCCAGCACGTTTTCAAATCAGCCCCAGCATTTT.

In this sample, this clonotype turned up many times. V usage is TRBV7-2 and J usage is TRBJ1-1, with D tentatively TRBD1 (6 bases). There are 16 residues in the CDR3. The germline V gene has CDR1 SGHTA and CDR2 FQGNSA. V was trimmed by 1 base and J by 3 bases, leaving 15 bases between them. The CDR3 loop reads CASSLVGGAVDTEAFF. The CDR3 DNA sequence: TGTGCCAGCAGCTTAGTAGGGGGGGCGGTGGACACTGAAGCTTTCTTT.

This clonotype was picked up a small number of times. The chain couples TRBV20-1 to TRBJ1-1, with D unresolved. The CDR3 covers 13 residues. Trimming pared 3 bases from V and 2 bases from J, leaving 10 bases between. CDR1 DFQATT and CDR2 SNEGSKA come from the germline V gene (reference sequence). CDR3 in amino acids: CSARGGLNTEAFF. CDR3 nucleotide sequence: TGCAGTGCTAGGGGAGGCCTCAACACTGAAGCTTTCTTT.

V is TRBV28 and J is TRBJ1-5; TRBD1 matches at 8 bases. The CDR3 spans 15 residues. V lost 6 bases, J lost 3 bases, and 7 bases stayed unmatched. Germline V lookup: CDR1 MDHEN, CDR2 SYDVKM. CDR3 in amino acids: CASRTQGAFNQPQHF. The CDR3 DNA sequence: TGTGCCAGCAGGACTCAGGGGGCTTTCAATCAGCCCCAGCATTTT.

This clonotype appeared many times. This chain connects TRBV7-9 to TRBJ2-3; D is unclear. Trimming stripped 1 base from V and 2 bases from J, with 13 bases between. The CDR3 contains 16 residues. Looked up from germline, CDR1 is SEHNR and CDR2 is FQNEAQ (reference sequence). The CDR3 bases are TGTGCCAGCAGCTTAGATCCGAGACAAAACACAGATACGCAGTATTTT. It specifies CASSLDPRQNTDTQYF.

This clonotype was observed a few times. J is TRBJ1-1 and V is TRBV5-4; the D gene is possibly TRBD1 (5 bases). CDR1 and CDR2 (germline): SGHNT, YYREEE (reference sequence). Trimming cost V 0 bases and J 7 bases, with 10 bases left between them. This CDR3 has 13 residues. CDR3 sequence (DNA): TGTGCCAGCAGCTTGGGACGGGGGAATGAAGCTTTCTTT. This translates into CASSLGRGNEAFF.

This clonotype was seen a few times. The chain links TRBV6-5 to TRBJ2-3, with 7 positions matching TRBD1. Unmatched junction bases numbered 4, after V lost 4 bases and J lost 0 bases. CDR1 MNHEY and CDR2 SVGAGI come from the germline V gene. The CDR3 sequence is 15 residues long. CDR3 bases: TGTGCCAGCAGTTCGCCGGGACAGAGCACAGATACGCAGTATTTT. Residues: CASSSPGQSTDTQYF.